This T cell receptor (beta chain) came from a study of vaccination effects on CD4 cells after COVID-19. TCRdb's table, derived via immunoSEQ multiplex PCR, lists solely in-frame clones and lacks some. This table has 65,000 to 95,000 clones, 60% to 85% appearing once. The V gene end was trimmed by 7 bases and the J gene end by 5 bases; junction bases not matched to a gene: 12. Germline V gene lookup returns CDR1 MGHDK and CDR2 SYGVNS. The CDR3 has 16 residues. Antigen-specific CD4+ T cells were expanded with viral peptide pools in the ViraFEST assay before sequencing. Culture proceeded for about 11 days, and CD4+ T cells were then isolated. Participants were vaccinated with two doses of either the BNT162b2 or mRNA-1273 vaccine. The culture medium for 1.5 million to 2.5 million PBMC per well included 10 IU/ml IL-2 and 9.5 to 10 ug/ml peptides. Regarding this clone: Its antigen remains unknown.

This receptor was taken from a human donor who received a COVID-19 vaccine. The chain has TRBV25-1 and TRBJ2-1, with 9 bases aligning to TRBD1. This material consisted of CD4+ T cells from PBMCs cultured with HCoV-OC43 spike peptides, taken after COVID-19 vaccination. Sample subset: HCoV-OC43 spike overlapping peptide pool stimulation. The CDR3 here is CASNPGDRGSNNEQFF. CDR3 in DNA: TGTGCCAGCAATCCGGGAGACAGGGGGTCCAACAATGAGCAGTTCTTC.